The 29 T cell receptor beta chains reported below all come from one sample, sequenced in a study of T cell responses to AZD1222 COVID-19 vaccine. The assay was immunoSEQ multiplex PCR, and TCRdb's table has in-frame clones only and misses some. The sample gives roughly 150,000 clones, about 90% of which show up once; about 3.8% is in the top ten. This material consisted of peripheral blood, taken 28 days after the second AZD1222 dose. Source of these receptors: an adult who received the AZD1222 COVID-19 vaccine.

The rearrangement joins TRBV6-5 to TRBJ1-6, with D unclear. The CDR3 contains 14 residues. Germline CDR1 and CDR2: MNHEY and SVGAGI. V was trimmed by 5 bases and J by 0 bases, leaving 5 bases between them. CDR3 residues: CASSTSSYNSPLHF. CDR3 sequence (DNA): TGTGCCAGCAGTACGAGCTCCTATAATTCACCCCTCCACTTT.

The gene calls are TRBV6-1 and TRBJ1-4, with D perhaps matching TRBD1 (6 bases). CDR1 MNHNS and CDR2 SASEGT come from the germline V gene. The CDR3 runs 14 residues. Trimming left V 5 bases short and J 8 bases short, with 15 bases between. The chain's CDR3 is CASSRAGVGEKLFF. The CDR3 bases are TGTGCCAGCAGTCGCGCAGGGGTAGGAGAAAAACTGTTTTTT.

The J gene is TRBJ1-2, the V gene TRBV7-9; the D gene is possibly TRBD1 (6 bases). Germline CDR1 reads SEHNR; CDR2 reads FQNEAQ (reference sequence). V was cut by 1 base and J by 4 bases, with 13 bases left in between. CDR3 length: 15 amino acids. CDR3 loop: CASSLGYQDSYGYTF. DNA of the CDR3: TGTGCCAGCAGCTTAGGGTACCAGGACAGCTATGGCTACACCTTC.

The CDR3 protein is CASSPWDGSPLHF. The CDR3 bases are TGTGCCAGCTCACCCTGGGATGGATCACCCCTCCACTTT. The chain joins TRBV18 to TRBJ1-6; D not resolved. Deletions cut 3 bases from V and 10 bases from J, with 10 bases between. Germline V CDR1 and CDR2: KGHSH, LQKENI. The CDR3 has 13 amino acids.

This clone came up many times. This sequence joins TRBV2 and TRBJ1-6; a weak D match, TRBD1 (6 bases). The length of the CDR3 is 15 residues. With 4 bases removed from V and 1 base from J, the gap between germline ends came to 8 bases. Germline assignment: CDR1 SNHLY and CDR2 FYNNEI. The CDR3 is CASSVGGSYNSPLHF. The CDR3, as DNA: TGTGCCAGCAGTGTAGGGGGATCCTATAATTCACCCCTCCACTTT.

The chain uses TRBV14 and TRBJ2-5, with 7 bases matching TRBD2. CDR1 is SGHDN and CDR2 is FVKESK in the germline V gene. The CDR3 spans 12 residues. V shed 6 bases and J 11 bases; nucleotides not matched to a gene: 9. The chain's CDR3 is CASSAGELRQYF. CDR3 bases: TGTGCCAGCAGTGCGGGGGAACTCCGGCAGTACTTC.

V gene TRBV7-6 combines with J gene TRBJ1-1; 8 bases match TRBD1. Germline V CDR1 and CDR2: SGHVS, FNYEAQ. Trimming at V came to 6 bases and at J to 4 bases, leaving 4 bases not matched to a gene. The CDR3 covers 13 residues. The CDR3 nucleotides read TGTGCCAGCAGTCGGACAGGGAGCACTGAAGCTTTCTTT. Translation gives CASSRTGSTEAFF.

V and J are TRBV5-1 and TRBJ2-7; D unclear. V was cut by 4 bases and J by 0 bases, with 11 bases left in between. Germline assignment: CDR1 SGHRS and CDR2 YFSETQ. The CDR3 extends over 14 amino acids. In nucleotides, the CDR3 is TGCGCCAGCAGCATGGGGTCCAGCTCCTACGAGCAGTACTTC. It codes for CASSMGSSSYEQYF.

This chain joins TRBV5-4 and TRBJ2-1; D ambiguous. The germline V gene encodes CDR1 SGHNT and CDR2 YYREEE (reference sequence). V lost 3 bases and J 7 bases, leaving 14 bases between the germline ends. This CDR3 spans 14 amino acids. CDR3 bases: TGTGCCAGCAGCTCGGTCCAGTCTTTGAATGAGCAGTTCTTC. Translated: CASSSVQSLNEQFF.

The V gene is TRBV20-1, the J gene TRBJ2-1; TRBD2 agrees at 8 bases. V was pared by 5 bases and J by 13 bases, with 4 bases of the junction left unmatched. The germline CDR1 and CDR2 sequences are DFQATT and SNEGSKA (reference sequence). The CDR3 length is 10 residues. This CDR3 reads CSAFGLAQFF. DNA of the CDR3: TGCAGTGCTTTCGGACTAGCCCAGTTCTTC.

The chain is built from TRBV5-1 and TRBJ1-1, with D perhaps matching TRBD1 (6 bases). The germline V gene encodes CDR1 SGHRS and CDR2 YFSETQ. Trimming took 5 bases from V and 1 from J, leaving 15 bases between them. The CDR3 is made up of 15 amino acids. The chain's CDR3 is CASRETGGGNTEAFF. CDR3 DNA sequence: TGCGCCAGCAGGGAGACAGGCGGAGGGAACACTGAAGCTTTCTTT.

CDR3 DNA sequence: TGTGCCAGCAGCCCTAAACGACTAGCGGGAAGGAAAGATACGCAGTATTTT. It specifies CASSPKRLAGRKDTQYF. The gene calls are TRBV6-2 or TRBV6-3 and TRBJ2-3; 11 bases fit TRBD2. With V trimmed by 6 bases and J by 5 bases, 13 bases remained unmatched. Germline values: CDR1 MNHEY, CDR2 SVGEGT. The CDR3 is 17 residues long.

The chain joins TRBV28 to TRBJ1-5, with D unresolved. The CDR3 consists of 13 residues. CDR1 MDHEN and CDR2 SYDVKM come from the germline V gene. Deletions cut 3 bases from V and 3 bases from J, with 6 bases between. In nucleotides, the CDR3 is TGTGCCAGCAGTTTCGGCACCAATCAGCCCCAGCATTTT. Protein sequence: CASSFGTNQPQHF.

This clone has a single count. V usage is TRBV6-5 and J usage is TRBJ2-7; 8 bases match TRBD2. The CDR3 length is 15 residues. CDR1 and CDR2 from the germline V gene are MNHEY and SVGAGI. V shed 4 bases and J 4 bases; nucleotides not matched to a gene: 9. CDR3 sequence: CASSSSGTSQYEQYF. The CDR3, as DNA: TGTGCCAGCAGTTCATCCGGGACTAGTCAGTACGAGCAGTACTTC.

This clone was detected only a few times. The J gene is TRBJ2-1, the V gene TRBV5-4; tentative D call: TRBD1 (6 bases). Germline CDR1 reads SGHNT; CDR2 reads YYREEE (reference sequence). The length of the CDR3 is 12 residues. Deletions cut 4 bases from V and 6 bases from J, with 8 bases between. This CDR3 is CASSKDSNEQFF. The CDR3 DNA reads TGTGCCAGCAGCAAGGACAGCAATGAGCAGTTCTTC.

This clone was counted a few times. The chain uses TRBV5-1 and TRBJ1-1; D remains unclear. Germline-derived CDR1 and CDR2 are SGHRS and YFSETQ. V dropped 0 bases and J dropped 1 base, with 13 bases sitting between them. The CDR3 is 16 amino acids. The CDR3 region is CASSLGSRIGNTEAFF. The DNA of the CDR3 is TGCGCCAGCAGCTTGGGGTCCCGTATCGGGAACACTGAAGCTTTCTTT.

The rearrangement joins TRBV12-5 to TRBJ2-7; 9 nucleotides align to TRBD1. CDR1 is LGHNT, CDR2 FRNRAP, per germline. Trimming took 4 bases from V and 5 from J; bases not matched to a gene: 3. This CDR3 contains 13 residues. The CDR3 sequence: CASGWDRVNEQYF. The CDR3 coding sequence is TGTGCTAGTGGTTGGGACAGGGTAAACGAGCAGTACTTC.

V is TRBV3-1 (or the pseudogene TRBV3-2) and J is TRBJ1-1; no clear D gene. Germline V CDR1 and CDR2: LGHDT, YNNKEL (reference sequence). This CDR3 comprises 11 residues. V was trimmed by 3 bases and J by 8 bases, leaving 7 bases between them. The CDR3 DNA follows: TGTGCCAGCAGCCATTTTAGGGAAGCTTTCTTT. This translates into CASSHFREAFF.

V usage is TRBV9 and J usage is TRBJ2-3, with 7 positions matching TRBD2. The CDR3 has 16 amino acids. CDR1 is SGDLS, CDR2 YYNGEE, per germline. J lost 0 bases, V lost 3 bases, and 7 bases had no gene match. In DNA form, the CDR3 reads TGTGCCAGCAGCGCCAGCGGGGATCTTAGCACAGATACGCAGTATTTT. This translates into CASSASGDLSTDTQYF.

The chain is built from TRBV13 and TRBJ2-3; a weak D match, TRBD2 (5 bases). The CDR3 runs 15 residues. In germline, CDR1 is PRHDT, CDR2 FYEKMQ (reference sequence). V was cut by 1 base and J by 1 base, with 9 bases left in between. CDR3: CASSLAPAGTDTQYF. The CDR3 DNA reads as TGTGCCAGCAGCTTAGCGCCAGCGGGCACAGATACGCAGTATTTT.

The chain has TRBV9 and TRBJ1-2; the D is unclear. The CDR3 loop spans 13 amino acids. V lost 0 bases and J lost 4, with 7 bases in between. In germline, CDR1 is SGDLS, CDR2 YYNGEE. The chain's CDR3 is CASSVGLSYGYTF. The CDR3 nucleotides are TGTGCCAGCAGCGTAGGACTGAGCTATGGCTACACCTTC.

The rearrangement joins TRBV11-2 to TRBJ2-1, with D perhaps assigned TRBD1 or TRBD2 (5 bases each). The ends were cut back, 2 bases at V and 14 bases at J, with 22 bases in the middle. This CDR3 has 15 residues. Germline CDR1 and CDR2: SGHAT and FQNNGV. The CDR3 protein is CASSLQGVGVGEKFF. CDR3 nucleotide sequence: TGTGCCAGCAGCTTACAAGGGGTCGGTGTGGGAGAAAAGTTCTTC.

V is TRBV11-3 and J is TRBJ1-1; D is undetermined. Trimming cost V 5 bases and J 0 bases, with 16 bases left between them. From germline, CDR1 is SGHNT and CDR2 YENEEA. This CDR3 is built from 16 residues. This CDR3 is CASSPFGQIMNTEAFF. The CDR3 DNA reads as TGTGCCAGCAGCCCCTTTGGTCAGATCATGAACACTGAAGCTTTCTTT. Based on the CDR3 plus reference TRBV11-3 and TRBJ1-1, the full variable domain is EAGVVQSPRYKIIEKKQPVAFWCNPISGHNTLYWYLQNLGQGPELLIRYENEEAVDDSQLPKDRFSAERLKGVDSTLKIQPAELGDSAVYLCASSPFGQIMNTEAFFGQGTRLTVV.

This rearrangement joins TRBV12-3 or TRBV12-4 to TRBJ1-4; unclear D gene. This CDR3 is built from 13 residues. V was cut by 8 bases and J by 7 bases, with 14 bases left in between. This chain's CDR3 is CASQNLGLEKLFF. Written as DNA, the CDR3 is TGTGCCAGCCAGAACTTGGGCCTTGAAAAACTGTTTTTT.

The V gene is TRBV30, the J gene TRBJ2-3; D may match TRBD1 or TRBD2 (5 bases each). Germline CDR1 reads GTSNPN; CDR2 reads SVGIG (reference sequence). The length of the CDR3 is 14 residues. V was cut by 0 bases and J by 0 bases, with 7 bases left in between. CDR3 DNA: TGTGCCTGGAGTGTTGAGGGGAGCACAGATACGCAGTATTTT. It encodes CAWSVEGSTDTQYF.

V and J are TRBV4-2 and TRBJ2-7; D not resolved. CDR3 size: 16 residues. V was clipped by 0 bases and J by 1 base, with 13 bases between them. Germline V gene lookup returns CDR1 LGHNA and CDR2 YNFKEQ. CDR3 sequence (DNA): TGTGCCAGCAGCCAAGATCCTTCGGTGCTGTCCTACGAGCAGTACTTC. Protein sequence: CASSQDPSVLSYEQYF.

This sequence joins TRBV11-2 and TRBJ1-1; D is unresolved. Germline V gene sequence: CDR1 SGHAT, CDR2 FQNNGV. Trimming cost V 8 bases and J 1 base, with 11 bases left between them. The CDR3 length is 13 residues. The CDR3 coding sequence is TGTGCCAGCGTCAAACGGGGGAACACTGAAGCTTTCTTT. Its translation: CASVKRGNTEAFF. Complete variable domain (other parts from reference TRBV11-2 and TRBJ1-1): EAGVAQSPRYKIIEKRQSVAFWCNPISGHATLYWYQQILGQGPKLLIQFQNNGVVDDSQLPKDRFSAERLKGVDSTLKIQPAKLEDSAVYLCASVKRGNTEAFFGQGTRLTVV.

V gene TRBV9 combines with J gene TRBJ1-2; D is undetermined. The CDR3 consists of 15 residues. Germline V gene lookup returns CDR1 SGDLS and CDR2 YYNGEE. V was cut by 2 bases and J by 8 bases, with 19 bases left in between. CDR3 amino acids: CASSVSGVPSAGYTF. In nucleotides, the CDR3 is TGTGCCAGCAGCGTTAGTGGGGTCCCATCGGCCGGCTACACCTTC.

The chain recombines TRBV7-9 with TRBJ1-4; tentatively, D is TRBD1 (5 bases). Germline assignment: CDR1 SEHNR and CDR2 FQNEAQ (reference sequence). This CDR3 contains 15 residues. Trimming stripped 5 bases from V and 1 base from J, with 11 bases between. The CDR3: CASSARQRTNEKLFF. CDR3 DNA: TGTGCCAGCAGCGCCCGACAGAGAACTAATGAAAAACTGTTTTTT. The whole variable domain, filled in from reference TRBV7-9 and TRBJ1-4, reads DTGVSQNPRHKITKRGQNVTFRCDPISEHNRLYWYRQTLGQGPEFLTYFQNEAQLEKSRLLSDRFSAERPKGSFSTLEIQRTEQGDSAMYLCASSARQRTNEKLFFGSGTQLSVL.